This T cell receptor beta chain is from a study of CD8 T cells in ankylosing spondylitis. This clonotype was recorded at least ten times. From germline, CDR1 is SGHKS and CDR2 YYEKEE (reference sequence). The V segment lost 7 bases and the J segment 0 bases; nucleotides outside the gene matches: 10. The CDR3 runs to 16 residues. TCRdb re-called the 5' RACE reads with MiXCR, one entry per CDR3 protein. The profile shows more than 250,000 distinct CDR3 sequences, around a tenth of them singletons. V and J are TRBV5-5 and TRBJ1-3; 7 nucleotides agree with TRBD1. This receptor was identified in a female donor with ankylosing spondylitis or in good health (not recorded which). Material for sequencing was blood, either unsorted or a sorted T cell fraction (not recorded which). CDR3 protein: CASSLGGTDSGNTIYF. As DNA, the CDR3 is TGTGCCAGCTCTCTTGGCGGGACAGACTCTGGAAACACCATATATTTT.